This TCR beta chain was found in a study of CXCR3-negative and CXCR3-positive naive CD8 T cells. As for the study in general: Roughly 1.5 +/- 0.3 million TRB reads came from each library, giving about 130 million in total.

To note about this clonotype: Its cognate antigen is unknown.

UMI-labeled 5' RACE yielded the TRB cDNA libraries. With the 5' RACE reads reprocessed, TCRdb shows one record per CDR3 protein and no DNA. The sample data list around 140,000 distinct CDR3 sequences. Germline V gives CDR1 SNHLY, CDR2 FYNNEI. There are 15 residues in the CDR3. Whole-study results and caveats: The TRB CDR3s that CXCR3-positive naive cells carried were more hydrophobic than those of CXCR3-negative naive cells. In cryopreserved cells, CXCR3 expression partially decreased, and fresh PBMCs were used in most assays. Similar TRBV-TRBJ usage characterized naive CXCR3-negative and CXCR3-positive cells; memory cells differed.

This chain uses TRBV2 with TRBJ1-5. What was sequenced was naive CXCR3- CD8+ T cells from blood. Stated subset: CD45RO-CCR7+CD27+CD95- naive CD8+ T cells lacking CXCR3 (TNR3-). This clonotype was sampled from a human donor in good health. Some clones in this sample may be carry-over from other donors' samples. The CDR3: CASSEGQGSNQPQHF.